The T cell receptor beta chain under discussion was sequenced for a study of beta chain features in type 1 diabetes (dated by TCRdb to the late 2010s). General notes on the study: Mean age, gender distribution, total cell number and subset yield did not differ between patients and healthy donors. A total of some 100,000,000 sorted cells were examined across all samples, and the number of cells per subset was strongly correlated with RNA yield. In the study, TCRB repertoires of sorted circulating CD4+ T cell subsets from recently diagnosed type 1 diabetes patients were compared with those of matched healthy donors. Regulatory and stem cell-like memory subsets were obtained from only 8 patients and roughly 8 healthy donors, while naive and central memory subsets were obtained from all 30 or so donors. Broad study findings and their caveats: Naive, central memory and regulatory TCRB repertoires appeared to be more similar among patients than among healthy donors. Type 1 diabetes patients showed a moderate but significant shortening of TCRB CDR3 length in all four CD4+ subsets. PCR may preferentially amplify shorter templates, but because patient and control samples were amplified and corrected together, any resulting skew would affect both groups equally. At VDJ recombination sites, type 1 diabetes patients had fewer insertions and more deleted nucleotides, which implies abnormalities in thymic rearrangement. Because the HLA sub-analyses included only small numbers of individuals, any influence of HLA type on TCRB rearrangement was left unresolved. Sequencing cDNA rather than genomic DNA could over-represent highly expressing activated cells, although activation and CD3 levels did not differ between groups.

This clone was seen only a few times. The antigen it recognizes is unknown. No quality values exist for individual bases; no much larger clone is one base distant. Trimming takes 0 bases off V and 5 bases off J; junction bases not matched to a gene: 3. CDR1 and CDR2 were assigned from the germline V gene as SGHDT and YYEEEE. Inclusive of the bounding cysteine and phenylalanine, the CDR3 is 14 residues long. This entry keeps only the CDR3 DNA: 42 bases, framed from base 1. The entire isolated RNA was reverse transcribed using the High Capacity cDNA Reverse Transcription Kit, and thus expressed TCRB transcripts were sequenced. Naive, central memory and regulatory T cell samples underwent deep immunoSEQ sequencing, averaging roughly 3.3 million total reads per sample. Sorted cells were lysed in RLT buffer and RNA was extracted with DNase-treated RNeasy Micro or Mini kits, depending on cell number. Each cell subset was processed separately to prevent cross-contamination, with patient and healthy donor samples processed together. TCRB sequences were amplified from cDNA with the immunoSEQ multiplex PCR, producing 87-bp fragments spanning the CDR3 region. Sequencing of the amplicons was done on the Illumina HiSeq platform. The original methods were these. Synthetic template baselines were used to correct PCR bias computationally, reads within Hamming distance 2 were collapsed, and singletons that could not be merged were discarded. Reads were aligned against IMGT to assign V, D and J genes, CDR3 length and insertions or deletions at six rearrangement sites. Clonotype counts were normalized to sorted cell number within each subset before computing true diversity and Gini coefficients with the tcR R package. Repertoire sharing was quantified using the overlap coefficient calculated on TCRB nucleotide sequences. As a proxy for the pre-selection repertoire, out-of-frame TCRB sequences from naive cells were analyzed. TCRdb's version of the immuneACCESS table is confined to in-frame rearrangements and falls short of the full clone set. An unresolved V gene accounts for under half of the shortfall where checked; the remainder is of unknown origin. The V and J calls and the clone size are those of that table, but D and trimming were determined from the DNA. In all, the sample holds 500,000 to 850,000 clones, and about 14% of those were seen once. The ten largest clones add up to approximately 0.039% of the sample.

Each donor gave one peripheral blood draw, averaging approximately 120 mL, which was collected into heparinised tubes. A BD FACSAria II was used to sort naive, central memory, regulatory and stem cell-like memory CD4+ T cells with a panel that included CD45RO, CCR7, CD25, CD127, CD95 and CD27. Every sorted population had a purity above 95%. PBMCs were isolated right away by Lymphoprep density gradient centrifugation and were stained directly, without culture. So that batch effects would be minimized, each experiment stained and sorted samples in pairs, pairing one healthy donor with one patient. The receptor chain draws on TRBV5-6 and TRBJ2-3; 7 bases in the junction line up with TRBD1. This sequence was found in a man aged 18 to 30 with type 1 diabetes. The sequenced sample consisted of naive CD4+ T cells from blood. What the cell subset or site label conveys for this sample: true naive CD4+ T cells. The CDR3 amino acid sequence is: CASSLGQGGDTQYF. The DNA sequence reads TGTGCCAGCAGCTTGGGACAGGGTGGAGATACGCAGTATTTT.